This TCR beta chain was found in a study of shared clonotypes between healthy human individuals. In germline, CDR1 is SGDLS, CDR2 YYNGEE. This CDR3 is 12 amino acids long. At deep level, the assay was performed. The authors' processing: ImmunoSEQ junction-only sequences lacked quality scores, so their filtering differed. Data came from immunoSEQ multiplex PCR; TCRdb stores just in-frame clones and leaves some out. Clone size and the V and J calls come from that table; the DNA yielded D and trimming. The sample records some 790,000 clones, around 70% being singletons. Comments on this clone: A clone one base away is much larger, so this may be a read error.

Sequenced material: memory CD4+ T cells sorted from blood. Subset defined: CD45RA-negative fraction. The sequence was obtained from a woman between 25 and 40 years old in good health. V gene TRBV9 combines with J gene TRBJ2-7, with a weak D call TRBD1 (5 bases). CDR3 loop: CASSKVGQAGNF. As DNA, the CDR3 is TGTGCCAGCAGCAAAGTCGGGCAGGCAGGGAACTTC.